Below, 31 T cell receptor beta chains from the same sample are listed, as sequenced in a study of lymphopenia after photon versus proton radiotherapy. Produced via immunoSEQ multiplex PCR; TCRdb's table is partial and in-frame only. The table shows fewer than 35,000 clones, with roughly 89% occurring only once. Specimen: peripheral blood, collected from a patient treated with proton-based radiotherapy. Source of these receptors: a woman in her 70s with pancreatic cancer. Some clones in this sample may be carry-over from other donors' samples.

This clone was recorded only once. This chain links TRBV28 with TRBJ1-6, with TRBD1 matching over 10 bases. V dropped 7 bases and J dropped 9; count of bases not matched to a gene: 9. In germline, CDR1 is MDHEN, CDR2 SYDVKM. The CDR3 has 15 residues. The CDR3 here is CASINGGQGTSPLHF. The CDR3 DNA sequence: TGTGCCAGCATTAACGGGGGACAGGGGACTTCACCCCTCCACTTT.

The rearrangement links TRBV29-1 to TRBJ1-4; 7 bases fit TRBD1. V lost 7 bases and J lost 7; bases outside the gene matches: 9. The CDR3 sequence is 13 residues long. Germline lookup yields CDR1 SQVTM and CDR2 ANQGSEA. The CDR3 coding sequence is TGCAGCGCTGGACAGGCCTTTGGTGAAAAACTGTTTTTT. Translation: CSAGQAFGEKLFF.

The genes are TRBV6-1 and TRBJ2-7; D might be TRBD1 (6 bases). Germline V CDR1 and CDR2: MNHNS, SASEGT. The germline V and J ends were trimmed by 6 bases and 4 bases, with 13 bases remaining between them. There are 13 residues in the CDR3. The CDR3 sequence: CASSPGDYYEQYF. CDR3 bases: TGTGCCAGCAGCCCAGGGGATTATTACGAGCAGTACTTC.

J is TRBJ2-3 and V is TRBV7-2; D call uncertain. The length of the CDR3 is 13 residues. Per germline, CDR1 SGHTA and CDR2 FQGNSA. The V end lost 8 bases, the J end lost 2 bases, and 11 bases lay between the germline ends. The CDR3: CASRGVLTDTQYF. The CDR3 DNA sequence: TGTGCCAGCCGAGGAGTCCTCACAGATACGCAGTATTTT. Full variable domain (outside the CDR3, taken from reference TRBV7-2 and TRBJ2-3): GAGVSQSPSNKVTEKGKDVELRCDPISGHTALYWYRQSLGQGLEFLIYFQGNSAPDKSGLPSDRFSAERTGGSVSTLTIQRTQQEDSAVYLCASRGVLTDTQYFGPGTRLTVL.

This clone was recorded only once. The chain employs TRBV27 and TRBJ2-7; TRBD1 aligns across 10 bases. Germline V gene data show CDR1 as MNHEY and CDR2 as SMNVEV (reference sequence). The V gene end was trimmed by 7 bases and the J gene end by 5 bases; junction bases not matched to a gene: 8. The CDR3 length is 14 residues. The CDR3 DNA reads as TGTGCCAGCACCCGGACAGGGGGTTTCCACGAGCAGTACTTC. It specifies CASTRTGGFHEQYF.

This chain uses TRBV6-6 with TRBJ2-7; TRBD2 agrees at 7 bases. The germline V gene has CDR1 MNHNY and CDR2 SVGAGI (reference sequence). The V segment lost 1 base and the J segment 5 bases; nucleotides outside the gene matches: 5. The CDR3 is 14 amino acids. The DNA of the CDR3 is TGTGCCAGCAGTTACTTAGGGACTAACCACGAGCAGTACTTC. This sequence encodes CASSYLGTNHEQYF.

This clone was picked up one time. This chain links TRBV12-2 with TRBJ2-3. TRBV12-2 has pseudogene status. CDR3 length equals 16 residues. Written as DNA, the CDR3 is TGTGCAAGTCGCTCAGGGGGGGGGCGAAGCACAGATACGCAGTATTTT. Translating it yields CASRSGGGRSTDTQYF.

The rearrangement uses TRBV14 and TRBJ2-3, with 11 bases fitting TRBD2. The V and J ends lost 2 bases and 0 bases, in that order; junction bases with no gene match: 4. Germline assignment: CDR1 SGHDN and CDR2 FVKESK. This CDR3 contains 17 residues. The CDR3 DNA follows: TGTGCCAGCAGCCAACTAGCGGGAGGCGTGAGCACAGATACGCAGTATTTT. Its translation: CASSQLAGGVSTDTQYF. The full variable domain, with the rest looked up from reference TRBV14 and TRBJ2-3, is EAGVTQFPSHSVIEKGQTVTLRCDPISGHDNLYWYRRVMGKEIKFLLHFVKESKQDESGMPNNRFLAERTGGTYSTLKVQPAELEDSGVYFCASSQLAGGVSTDTQYFGPGTRLTVL.

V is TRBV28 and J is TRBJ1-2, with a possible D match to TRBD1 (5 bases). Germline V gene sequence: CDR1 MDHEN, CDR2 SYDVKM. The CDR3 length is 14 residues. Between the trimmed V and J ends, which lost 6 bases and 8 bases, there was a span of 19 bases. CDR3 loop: CASSRTTDLRGYTF. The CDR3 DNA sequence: TGTGCCAGCAGCCGCACGACAGACCTGAGGGGCTACACCTTC.

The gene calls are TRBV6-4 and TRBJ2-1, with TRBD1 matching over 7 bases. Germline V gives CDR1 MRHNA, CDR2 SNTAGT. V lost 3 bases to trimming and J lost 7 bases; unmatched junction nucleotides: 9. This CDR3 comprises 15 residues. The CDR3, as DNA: TGTGCCAGCAGTGATCACAGGGGCTTTTCGAATGAGCAGTTCTTC. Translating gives CASSDHRGFSNEQFF.

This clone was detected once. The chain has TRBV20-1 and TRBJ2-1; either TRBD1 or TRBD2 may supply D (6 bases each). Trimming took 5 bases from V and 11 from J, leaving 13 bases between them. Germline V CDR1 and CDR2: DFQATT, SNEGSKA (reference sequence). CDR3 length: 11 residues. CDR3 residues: CSAHREVKQFF. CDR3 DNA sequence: TGCAGTGCTCACAGGGAGGTCAAGCAGTTCTTC.

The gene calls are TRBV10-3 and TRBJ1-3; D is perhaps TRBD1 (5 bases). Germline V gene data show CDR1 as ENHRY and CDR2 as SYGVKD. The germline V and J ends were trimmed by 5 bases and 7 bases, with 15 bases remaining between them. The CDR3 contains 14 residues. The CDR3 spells CAISSGTYGNTIYF. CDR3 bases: TGTGCCATCAGTTCCGGGACTTATGGGAACACCATATATTTT.

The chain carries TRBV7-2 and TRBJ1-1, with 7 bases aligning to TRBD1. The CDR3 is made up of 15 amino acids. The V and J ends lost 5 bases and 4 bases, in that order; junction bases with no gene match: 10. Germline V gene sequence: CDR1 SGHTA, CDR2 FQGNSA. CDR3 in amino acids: CASSTGAQGGTEAFF. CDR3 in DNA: TGTGCCAGCAGCACAGGGGCGCAGGGAGGCACTGAAGCTTTCTTT. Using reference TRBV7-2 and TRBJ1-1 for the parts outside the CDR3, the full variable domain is GAGVSQSPSNKVTEKGKDVELRCDPISGHTALYWYRQSLGQGLEFLIYFQGNSAPDKSGLPSDRFSAERTGGSVSTLTIQRTQQEDSAVYLCASSTGAQGGTEAFFGQGTRLTVV.

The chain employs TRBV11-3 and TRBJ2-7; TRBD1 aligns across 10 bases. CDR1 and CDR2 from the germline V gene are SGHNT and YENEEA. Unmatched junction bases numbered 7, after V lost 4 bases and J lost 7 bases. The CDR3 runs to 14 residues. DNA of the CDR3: TGTGCCAGCAGCTCCCGGGACAGGGGTGAGGAGCAGTACTTC. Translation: CASSSRDRGEEQYF.

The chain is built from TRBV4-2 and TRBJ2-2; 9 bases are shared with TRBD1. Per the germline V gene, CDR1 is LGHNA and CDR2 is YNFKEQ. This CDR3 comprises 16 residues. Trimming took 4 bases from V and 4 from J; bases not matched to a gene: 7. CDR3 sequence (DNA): TGTGCCAGCAGCCGCATACAGGGGGCGGGCACCGGGGAGCTGTTTTTT. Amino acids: CASSRIQGAGTGELFF.

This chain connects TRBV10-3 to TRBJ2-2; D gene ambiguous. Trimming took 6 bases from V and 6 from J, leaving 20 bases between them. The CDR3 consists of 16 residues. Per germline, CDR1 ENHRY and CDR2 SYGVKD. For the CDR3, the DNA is TGTGCCATCAGGGTCCACAGCCCCTCGGGCGCCGGGGAGCTGTTTTTT. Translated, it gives CAIRVHSPSGAGELFF.

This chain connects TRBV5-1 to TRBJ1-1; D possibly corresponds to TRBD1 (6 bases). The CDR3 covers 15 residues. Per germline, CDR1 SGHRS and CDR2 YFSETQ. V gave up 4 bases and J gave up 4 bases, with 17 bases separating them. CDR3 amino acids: CASSPGDIHSTEAFF. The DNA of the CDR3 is TGCGCCAGCAGCCCGGGGGACATTCATTCCACTGAAGCTTTCTTT. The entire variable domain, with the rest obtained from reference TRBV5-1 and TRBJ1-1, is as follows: KAGVTQTPRYLIKTRGQQVTLSCSPISGHRSVSWYQQTPGQGLQFLFEYFSETQRNKGNFPGRFSGRQFSNSRSEMNVSTLELGDSALYLCASSPGDIHSTEAFFGQGTRLTVV.

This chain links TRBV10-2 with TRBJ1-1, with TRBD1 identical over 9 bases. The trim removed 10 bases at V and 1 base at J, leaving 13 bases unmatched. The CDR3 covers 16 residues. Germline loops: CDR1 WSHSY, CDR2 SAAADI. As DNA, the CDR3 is TGCGCCATCAGGACCGGACAGGGGCCCCAGAACACTGAAGCTTTCTTT. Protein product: CAIRTGQGPQNTEAFF.

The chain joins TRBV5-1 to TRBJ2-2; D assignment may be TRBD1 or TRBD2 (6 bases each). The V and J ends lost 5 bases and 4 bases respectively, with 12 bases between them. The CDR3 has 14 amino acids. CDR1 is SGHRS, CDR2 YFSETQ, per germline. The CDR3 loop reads CASSGGGRTGELFF. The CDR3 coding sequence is TGCGCCAGCAGTGGTGGGGGGCGCACCGGGGAGCTGTTTTTT.

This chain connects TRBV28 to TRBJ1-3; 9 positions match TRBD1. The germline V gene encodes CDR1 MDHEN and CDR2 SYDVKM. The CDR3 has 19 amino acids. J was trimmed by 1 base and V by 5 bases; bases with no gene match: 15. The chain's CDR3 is CASSLPVGQGLLSGNTIYF. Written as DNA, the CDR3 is TGTGCCAGCAGTCTGCCCGTGGGACAGGGATTATTGTCTGGAAACACCATATATTTT.

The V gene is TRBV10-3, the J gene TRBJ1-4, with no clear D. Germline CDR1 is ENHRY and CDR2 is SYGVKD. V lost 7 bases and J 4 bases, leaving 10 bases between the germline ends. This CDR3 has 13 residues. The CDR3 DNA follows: TGTGCCATCAAACAGCCGGATAATGAAAAACTGTTTTTT. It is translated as CAIKQPDNEKLFF.

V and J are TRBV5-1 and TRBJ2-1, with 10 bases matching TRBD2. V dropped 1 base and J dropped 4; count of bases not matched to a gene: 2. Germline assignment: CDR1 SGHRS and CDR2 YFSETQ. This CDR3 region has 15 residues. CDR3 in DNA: TGCGCCAGCAGCTTGCTAGCGGGAGAGTACAATGAGCAGTTCTTC. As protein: CASSLLAGEYNEQFF.

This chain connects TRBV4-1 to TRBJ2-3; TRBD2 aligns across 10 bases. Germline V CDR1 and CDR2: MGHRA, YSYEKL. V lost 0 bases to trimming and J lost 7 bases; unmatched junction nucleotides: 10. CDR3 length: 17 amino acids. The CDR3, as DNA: TGCGCCAGCAGCCAAGATGTGGCTAGCGGGAGTTTGAATACGCAGTATTTT. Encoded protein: CASSQDVASGSLNTQYF.

CDR3 in DNA: TGTGCCAGCAGCTTGGACAGCCGCAGGGGGTTGAACACTGAAGCTTTCTTT. Amino acids: CASSLDSRRGLNTEAFF. The rearrangement links TRBV7-8 to TRBJ1-1, with 7 bases that match TRBD1. The ends lost 3 bases at V and 0 bases at J; junction bases unmatched: 10. CDR1 is SGHVS, CDR2 FQNEAQ, per germline. This CDR3 has 17 amino acids.

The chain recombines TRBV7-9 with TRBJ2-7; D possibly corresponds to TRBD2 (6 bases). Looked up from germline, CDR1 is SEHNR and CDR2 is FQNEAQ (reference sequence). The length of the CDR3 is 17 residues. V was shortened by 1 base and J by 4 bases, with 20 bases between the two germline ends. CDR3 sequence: CASSLGTTPSSWYEQYF. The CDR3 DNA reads TGTGCCAGCAGCTTAGGGACTACCCCCTCCAGTTGGTACGAGCAGTACTTC.

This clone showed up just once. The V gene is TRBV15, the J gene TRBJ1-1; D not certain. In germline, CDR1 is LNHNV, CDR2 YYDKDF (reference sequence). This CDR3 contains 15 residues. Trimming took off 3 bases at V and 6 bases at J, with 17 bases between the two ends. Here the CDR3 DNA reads TGTGCCACCAGCAGCCAGGATTTCTCCCGCTCTGAAGCTTTCTTT. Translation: CATSSQDFSRSEAFF.

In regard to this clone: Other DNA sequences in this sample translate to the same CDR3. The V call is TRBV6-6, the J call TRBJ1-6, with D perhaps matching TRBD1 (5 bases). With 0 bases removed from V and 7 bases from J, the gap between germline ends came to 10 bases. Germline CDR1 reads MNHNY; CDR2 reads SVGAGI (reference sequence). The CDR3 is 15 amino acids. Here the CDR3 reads CASSYSGGDNSPLHF. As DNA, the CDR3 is TGTGCCAGCAGTTACTCCGGGGGGGACAATTCACCCCTCCACTTT.

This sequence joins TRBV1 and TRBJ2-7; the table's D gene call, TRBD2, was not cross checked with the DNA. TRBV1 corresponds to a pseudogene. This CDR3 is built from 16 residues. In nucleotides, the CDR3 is TGCACCAGCAGCCAAGATCGGGTCACCACATTCTACGAGCAGTACTTC. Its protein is CTSSQDRVTTFYEQYF.

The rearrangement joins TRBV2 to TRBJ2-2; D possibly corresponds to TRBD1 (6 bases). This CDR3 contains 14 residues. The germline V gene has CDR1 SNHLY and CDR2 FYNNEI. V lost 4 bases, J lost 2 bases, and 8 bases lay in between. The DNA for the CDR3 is TGTGCCAGCAGTGGGACAGTTAACACCGGGGAGCTGTTTTTT. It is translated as CASSGTVNTGELFF.

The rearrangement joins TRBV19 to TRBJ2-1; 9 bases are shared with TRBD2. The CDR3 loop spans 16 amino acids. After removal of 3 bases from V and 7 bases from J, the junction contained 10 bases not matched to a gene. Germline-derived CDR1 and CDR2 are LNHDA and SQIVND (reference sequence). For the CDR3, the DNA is TGTGCCAGTAGTATTTGGAGGCGGGAGGGCGGGAATGAGCAGTTCTTC. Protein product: CASSIWRREGGNEQFF.

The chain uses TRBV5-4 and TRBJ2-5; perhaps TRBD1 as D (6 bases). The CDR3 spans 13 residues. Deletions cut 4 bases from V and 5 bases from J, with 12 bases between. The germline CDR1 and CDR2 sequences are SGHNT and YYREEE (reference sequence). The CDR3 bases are TGTGCCAGCAGCCTCAGGGGTGGGGAGACCCAGTACTTC. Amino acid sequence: CASSLRGGETQYF.